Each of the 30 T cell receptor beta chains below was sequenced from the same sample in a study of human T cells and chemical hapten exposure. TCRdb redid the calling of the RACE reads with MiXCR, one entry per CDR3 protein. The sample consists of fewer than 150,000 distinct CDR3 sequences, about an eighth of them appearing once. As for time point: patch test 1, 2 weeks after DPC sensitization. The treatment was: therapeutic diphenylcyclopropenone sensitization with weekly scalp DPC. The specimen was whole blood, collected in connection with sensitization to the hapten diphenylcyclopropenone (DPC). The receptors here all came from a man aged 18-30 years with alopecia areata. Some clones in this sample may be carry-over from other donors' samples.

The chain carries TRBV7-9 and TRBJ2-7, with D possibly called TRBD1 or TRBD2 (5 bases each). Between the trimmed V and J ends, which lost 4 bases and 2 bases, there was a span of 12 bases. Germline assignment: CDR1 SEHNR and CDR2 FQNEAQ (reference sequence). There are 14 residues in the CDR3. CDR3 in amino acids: CASSYGAATYEQYF. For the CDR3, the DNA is TGTGCCAGCAGCTACGGGGCAGCCACCTACGAGCAGTACTTC. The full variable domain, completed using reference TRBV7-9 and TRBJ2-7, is DTGVSQNPRHKITKRGQNVTFRCDPISEHNRLYWYRQTLGQGPEFLTYFQNEAQLEKSRLLSDRFSAERPKGSFSTLEIQRTEQGDSAMYLCASSYGAATYEQYFGPGTRLTVT.

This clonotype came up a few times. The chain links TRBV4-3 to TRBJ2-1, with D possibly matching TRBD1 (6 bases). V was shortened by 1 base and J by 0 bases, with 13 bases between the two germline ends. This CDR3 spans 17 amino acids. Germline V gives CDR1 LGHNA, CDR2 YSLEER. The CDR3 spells CASSQVLDSYSYNEQFF. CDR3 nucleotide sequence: TGCGCCAGCAGCCAAGTGTTGGACAGTTACTCCTACAATGAGCAGTTCTTC.

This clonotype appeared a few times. In nucleotides, the CDR3 is TGTGCCAGCAGCTTGGGGGGAGGGTATGAGCAGTTCTTC. Residues: CASSLGGGYEQFF. The chain employs TRBV5-8 and TRBJ2-1, with 7 bases that match TRBD2. CDR1 is SGHTS, CDR2 YDEGEE, per germline. This CDR3 has 13 residues. The V segment lost 0 bases and the J segment 8 bases; nucleotides outside the gene matches: 2.

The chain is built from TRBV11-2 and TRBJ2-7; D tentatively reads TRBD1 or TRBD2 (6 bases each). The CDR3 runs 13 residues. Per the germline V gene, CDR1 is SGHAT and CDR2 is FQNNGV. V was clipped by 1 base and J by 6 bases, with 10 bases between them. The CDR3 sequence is CASSLVGGGEQYF. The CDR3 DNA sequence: TGTGCCAGCAGCTTAGTCGGGGGCGGCGAGCAGTACTTC.

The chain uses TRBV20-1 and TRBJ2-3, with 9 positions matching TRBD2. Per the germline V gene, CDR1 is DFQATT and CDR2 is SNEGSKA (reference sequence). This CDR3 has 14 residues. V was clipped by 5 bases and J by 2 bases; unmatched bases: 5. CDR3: CSAVAGELTDTQYF. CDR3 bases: TGCAGTGCTGTAGCGGGGGAGCTCACAGATACGCAGTATTTT.

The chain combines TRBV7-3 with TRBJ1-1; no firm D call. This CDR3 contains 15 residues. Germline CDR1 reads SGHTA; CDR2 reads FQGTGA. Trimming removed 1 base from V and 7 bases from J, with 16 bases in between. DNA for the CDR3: TGTGCCAGCAGCTTAAAGGCGCCGACCGACGTTGAAGCTTTCTTT. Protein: CASSLKAPTDVEAFF.

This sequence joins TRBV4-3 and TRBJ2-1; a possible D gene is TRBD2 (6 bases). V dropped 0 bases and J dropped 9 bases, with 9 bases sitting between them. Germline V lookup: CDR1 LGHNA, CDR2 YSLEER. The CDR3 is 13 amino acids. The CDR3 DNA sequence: TGCGCCAGCAGCCAAGACGGCGGGATTGAGCAGTTCTTC. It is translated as CASSQDGGIEQFF.

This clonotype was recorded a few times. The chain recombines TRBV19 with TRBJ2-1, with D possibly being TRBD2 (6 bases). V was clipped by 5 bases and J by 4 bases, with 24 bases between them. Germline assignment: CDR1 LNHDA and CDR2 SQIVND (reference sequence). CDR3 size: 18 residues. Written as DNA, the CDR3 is TGTGCCAGTAGTCCCGATCGACTAGACCAACCTAGGTACAATGAGCAGTTCTTC. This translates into CASSPDRLDQPRYNEQFF.

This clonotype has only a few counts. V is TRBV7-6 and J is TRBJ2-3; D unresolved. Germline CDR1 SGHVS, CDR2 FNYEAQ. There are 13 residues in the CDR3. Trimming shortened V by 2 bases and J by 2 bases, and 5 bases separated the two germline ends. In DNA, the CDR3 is TGTGCCAGCAGCTTATTCGTCACAGATACGCAGTATTTT. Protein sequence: CASSLFVTDTQYF.

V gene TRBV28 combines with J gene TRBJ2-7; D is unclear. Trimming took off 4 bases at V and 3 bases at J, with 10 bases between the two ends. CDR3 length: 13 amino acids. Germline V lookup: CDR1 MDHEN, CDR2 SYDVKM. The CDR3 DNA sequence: TGTGCCAGCAGTTCCCGAACTCTCTACGAGCAGTACTTC. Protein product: CASSSRTLYEQYF.

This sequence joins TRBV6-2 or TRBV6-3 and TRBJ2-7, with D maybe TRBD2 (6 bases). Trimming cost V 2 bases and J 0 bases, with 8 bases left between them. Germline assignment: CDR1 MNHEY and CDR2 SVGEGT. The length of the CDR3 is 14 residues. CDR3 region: CASSYTGVSYEQYF. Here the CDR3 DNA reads TGTGCCAGCAGTTACACGGGGGTCTCCTACGAGCAGTACTTC.

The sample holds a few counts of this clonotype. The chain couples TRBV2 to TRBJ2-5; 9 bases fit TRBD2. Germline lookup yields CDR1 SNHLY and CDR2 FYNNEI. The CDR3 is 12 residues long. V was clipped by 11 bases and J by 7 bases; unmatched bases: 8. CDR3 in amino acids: CAGTGLAGTQYF. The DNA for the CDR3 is TGTGCCGGAACGGGACTAGCTGGGACCCAGTACTTC.

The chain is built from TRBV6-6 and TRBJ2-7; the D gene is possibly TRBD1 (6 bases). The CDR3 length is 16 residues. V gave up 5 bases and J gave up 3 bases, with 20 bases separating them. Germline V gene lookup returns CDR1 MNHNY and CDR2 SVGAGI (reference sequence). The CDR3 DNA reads TGTGCCAGCAGTGATAAGGGGGACACCTACTTCTACGAGCAGTACGTC. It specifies CASSDKGDTYFYEQYV.

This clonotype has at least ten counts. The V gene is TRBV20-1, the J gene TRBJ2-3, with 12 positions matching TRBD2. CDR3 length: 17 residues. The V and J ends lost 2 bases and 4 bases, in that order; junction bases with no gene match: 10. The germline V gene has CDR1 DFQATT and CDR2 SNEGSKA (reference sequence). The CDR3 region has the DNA TGCAGTGCTAGACGCTTACTAGCGGGGGGTCATGCAGATACGCAGTATTTT. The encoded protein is CSARRLLAGGHADTQYF.

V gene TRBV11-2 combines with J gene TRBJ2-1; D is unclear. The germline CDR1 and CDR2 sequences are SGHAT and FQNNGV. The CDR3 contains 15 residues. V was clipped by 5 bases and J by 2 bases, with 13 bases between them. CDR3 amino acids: CASSRRQATYNEQFF. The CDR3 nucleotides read TGTGCCAGCAGCCGACGACAAGCCACCTACAATGAGCAGTTCTTC. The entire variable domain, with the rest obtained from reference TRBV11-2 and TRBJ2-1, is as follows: EAGVAQSPRYKIIEKRQSVAFWCNPISGHATLYWYQQILGQGPKLLIQFQNNGVVDDSQLPKDRFSAERLKGVDSTLKIQPAKLEDSAVYLCASSRRQATYNEQFFGPGTRLTVL.

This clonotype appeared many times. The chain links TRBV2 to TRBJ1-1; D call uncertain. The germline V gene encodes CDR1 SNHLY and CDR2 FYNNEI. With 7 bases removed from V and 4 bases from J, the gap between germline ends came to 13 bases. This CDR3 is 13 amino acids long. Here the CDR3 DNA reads TGTGCCAGCATCGAAGGTAGGACCACTGAAGCTTTCTTT. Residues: CASIEGRTTEAFF.

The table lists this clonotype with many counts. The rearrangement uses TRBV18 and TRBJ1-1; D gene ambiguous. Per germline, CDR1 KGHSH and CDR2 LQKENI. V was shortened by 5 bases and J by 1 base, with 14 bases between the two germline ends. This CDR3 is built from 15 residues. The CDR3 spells CASSSQTTGNTEAFF. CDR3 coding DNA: TGTGCCAGCTCATCCCAAACGACGGGGAACACTGAAGCTTTCTTT.

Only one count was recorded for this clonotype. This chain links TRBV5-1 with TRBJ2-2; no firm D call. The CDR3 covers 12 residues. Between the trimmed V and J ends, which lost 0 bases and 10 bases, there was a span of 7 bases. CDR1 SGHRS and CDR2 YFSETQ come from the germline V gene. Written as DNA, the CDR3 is TGCGCCAGCAGCTTGGTTCTAACGGAGCTGTTTTTT. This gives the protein CASSLVLTELFF.

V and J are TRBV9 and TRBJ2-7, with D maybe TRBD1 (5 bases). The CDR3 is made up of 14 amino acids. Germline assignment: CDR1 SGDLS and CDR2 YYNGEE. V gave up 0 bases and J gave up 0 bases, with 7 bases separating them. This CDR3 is CASSVGDSSYEQYF. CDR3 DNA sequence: TGTGCCAGCAGCGTAGGTGACAGCTCCTACGAGCAGTACTTC. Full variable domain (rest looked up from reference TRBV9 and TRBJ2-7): DSGVTQTPKHLITATGQRVTLRCSPRSGDLSVYWYQQSLDQGLQFLIQYYNGEERAKGNILERFSAQQFPDLHSELNLSSLELGDSALYFCASSVGDSSYEQYFGPGTRLTVT.

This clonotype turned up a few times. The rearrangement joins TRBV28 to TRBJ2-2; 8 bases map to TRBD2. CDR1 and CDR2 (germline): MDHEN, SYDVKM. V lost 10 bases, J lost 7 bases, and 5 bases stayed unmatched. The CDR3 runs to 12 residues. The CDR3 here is CATAGAVGELFF. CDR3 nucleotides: TGTGCCACAGCGGGGGCGGTCGGGGAGCTGTTTTTT.

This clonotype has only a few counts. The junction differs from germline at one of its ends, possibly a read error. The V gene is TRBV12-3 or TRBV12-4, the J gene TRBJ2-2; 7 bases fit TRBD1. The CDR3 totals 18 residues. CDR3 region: CASRPNRGKRANTGELFF. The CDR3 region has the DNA TGTGCCAGCAGACCCAACAGGGGAAAAAGGGCGAATACCGGGGAGCTGTTTTTT.

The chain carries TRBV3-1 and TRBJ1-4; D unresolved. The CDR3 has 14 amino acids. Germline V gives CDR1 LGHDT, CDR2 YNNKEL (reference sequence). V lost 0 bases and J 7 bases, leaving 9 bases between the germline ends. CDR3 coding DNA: TGTGCCAGCAGCCAAGATCGGCACAGTGAAAAACTGTTTTTT. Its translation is CASSQDRHSEKLFF.

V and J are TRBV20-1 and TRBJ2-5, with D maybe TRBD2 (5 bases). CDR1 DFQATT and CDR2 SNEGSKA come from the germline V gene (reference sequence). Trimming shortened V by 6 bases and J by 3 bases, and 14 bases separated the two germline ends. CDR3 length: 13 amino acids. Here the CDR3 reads CSAPFGVEETQYF. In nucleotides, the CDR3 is TGCAGTGCCCCATTCGGGGTGGAAGAGACCCAGTACTTC.

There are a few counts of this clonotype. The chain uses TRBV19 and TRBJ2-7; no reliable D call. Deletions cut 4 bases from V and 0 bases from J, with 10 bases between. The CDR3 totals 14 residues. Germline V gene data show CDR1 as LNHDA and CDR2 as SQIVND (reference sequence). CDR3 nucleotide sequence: TGTGCCAGTAGTACATTGGACCGCTCCTACGAGCAGTACTTC. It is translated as CASSTLDRSYEQYF.

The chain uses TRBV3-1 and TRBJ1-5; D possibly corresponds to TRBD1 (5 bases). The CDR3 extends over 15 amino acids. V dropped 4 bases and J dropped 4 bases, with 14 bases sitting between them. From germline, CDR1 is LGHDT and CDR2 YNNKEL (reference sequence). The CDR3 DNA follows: TGTGCCAGCAGCCCGGGACTAGGGAGTAATCAGCCCCAGCATTTT. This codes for CASSPGLGSNQPQHF.

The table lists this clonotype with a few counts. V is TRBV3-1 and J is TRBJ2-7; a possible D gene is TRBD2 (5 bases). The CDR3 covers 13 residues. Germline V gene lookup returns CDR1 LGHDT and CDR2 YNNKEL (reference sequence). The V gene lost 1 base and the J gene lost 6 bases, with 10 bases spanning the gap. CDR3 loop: CASSQAGFPEQYF. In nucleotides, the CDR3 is TGTGCCAGCAGCCAAGCGGGGTTTCCCGAGCAGTACTTC.

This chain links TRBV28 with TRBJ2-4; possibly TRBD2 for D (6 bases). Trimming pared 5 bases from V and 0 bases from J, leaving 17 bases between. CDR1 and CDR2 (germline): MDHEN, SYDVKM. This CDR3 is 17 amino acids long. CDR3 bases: TGTGCCAGCAGTGCAGGAGGGGCGGAACTAGCCAAAAACATTCAGTACTTC. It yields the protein CASSAGGAELAKNIQYF. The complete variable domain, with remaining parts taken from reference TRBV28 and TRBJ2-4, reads DVKVTQSSRYLVKRTGEKVFLECVQDMDHENMFWYRQDPGLGLRLIYFSYDVKMKEKGDIPEGYSVSREKKERFSLILESASTNQTSMYLCASSAGGAELAKNIQYFGAGTRLSVL.

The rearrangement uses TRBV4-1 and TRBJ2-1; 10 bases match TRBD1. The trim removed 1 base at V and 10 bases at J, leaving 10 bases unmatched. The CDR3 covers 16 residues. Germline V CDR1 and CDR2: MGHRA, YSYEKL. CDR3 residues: CASSQALQDRGKEQFF. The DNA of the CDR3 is TGCGCCAGCAGCCAAGCCCTACAGGACAGGGGGAAGGAGCAGTTCTTC.

CDR3 residues: CASSLFSGRNYEQYF. The CDR3, as DNA: TGTGCCAGCAGCTTATTCTCCGGGAGAAACTACGAGCAGTACTTC. This sequence joins TRBV11-2 and TRBJ2-7, with D tentatively TRBD2 (6 bases). Trimming took off 2 bases at V and 3 bases at J, with 14 bases between the two ends. The CDR3 extends over 15 amino acids. CDR1 SGHAT and CDR2 FQNNGV come from the germline V gene.

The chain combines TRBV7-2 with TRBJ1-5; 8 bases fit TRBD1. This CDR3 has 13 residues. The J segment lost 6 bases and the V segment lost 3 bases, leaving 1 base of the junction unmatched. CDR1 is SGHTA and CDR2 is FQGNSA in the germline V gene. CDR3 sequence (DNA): TGTGCCAGCAGCTTCGGACAGGGTCAGCCCCAGCATTTT. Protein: CASSFGQGQPQHF. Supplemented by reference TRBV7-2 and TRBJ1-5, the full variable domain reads GAGVSQSPSNKVTEKGKDVELRCDPISGHTALYWYRQSLGQGLEFLIYFQGNSAPDKSGLPSDRFSAERTGGSVSTLTIQRTQQEDSAVYLCASSFGQGQPQHFGDGTRLSIL.